This T cell receptor (beta chain) was recorded in a study of T cells in Graves' hyperthyroidism and ophthalmopathy. Template material for amplifying TCR beta CDR3 regions consisted of RNA transcripts. TCR CDR3 underwent first-round RT-PCR with the HTBI primer set. One entry per CDR3 protein, called by TCRdb with MiXCR from the multiplex PCR reads. The repertoire has nearly 600,000 distinct CDR3 sequences, about 14% of them found once; the top ten carry around 7%. CDR3 length: 14 amino acids. Germline lookup yields CDR1 MNHEY and CDR2 SMNVEV (reference sequence). Trimming took off 9 bases at V and 2 bases at J, with 14 bases between the two ends. This clonotype occurred a few times. The authors took PBMCs from roughly 9.7 ml fresh peripheral blood.

This chain links TRBV27 with TRBJ2-4; no firm D call. The material sequenced was blood. The clonotype was recovered from a woman between 18 and 30 years old with Graves' ophthalmopathy. Written as DNA, the CDR3 is TGTGCCAGTGCCCCCGCAGGAACCAAAAACATTCAGTACTTC. Translating it yields CASAPAGTKNIQYF.